This T cell receptor beta chain is from a study of blood T cell repertoires in COVID-19. Study-level information: The United States, Italy and Spain provided the acute and convalescent COVID-19 samples. The analysed material was cDNA or gDNA that came from T cells, B-cell-depleted T cells, or PBMCs.

In the original workflow: Amplifying reference gene primers gave estimates of nucleated cell counts. Only in-frame clones appear in the TCRdb table, and some are missing; sequencing was by immunoSEQ multiplex PCR. V and J calls and clone size are those listed in that table; D and trimming were worked out from the DNA. The sample consists of around 66,000 clones, roughly 77% of them appearing once. J was trimmed by 6 bases and V by 4 bases; bases with no gene match: 10. This CDR3 region has 16 residues. From germline, CDR1 is LNHDA and CDR2 SQIVND (reference sequence). This TCR was recovered from a human donor in a cohort sampled during active COVID-19. V and J are TRBV19 and TRBJ2-2; 8 positions agree with TRBD1. Sequenced: peripheral blood. The CDR3 is CASSRRPGGDPGELFF. CDR3 nucleotide sequence: TGTGCCAGTAGTAGGAGGCCAGGGGGCGACCCCGGGGAGCTGTTTTTT. The full variable domain, its missing parts supplied by reference TRBV19 and TRBJ2-2, is DGGITQSPKYLFRKEGQNVTLSCEQNLNHDAMYWYRQDPGQGLRLIYYSQIVNDFQKGDIAEGYSVSREKKESFPLTVTSAQKNPTAFYLCASSRRPGGDPGELFFGEGSRLTVL.